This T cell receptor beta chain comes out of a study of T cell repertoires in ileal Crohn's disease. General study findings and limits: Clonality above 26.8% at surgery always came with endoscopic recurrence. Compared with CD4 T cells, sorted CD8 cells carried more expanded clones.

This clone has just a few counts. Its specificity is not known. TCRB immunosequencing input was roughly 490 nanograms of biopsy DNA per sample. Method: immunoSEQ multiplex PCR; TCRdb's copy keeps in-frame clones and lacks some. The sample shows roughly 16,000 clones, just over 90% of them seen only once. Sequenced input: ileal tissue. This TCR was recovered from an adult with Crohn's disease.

CDR3 nucleotides: TGTGCCAGTGCCCCCACTAGCGGGGGCTACAATGAGCAGTTCTTC. Amino acid sequence: CASAPTSGGYNEQFF. This chain uses TRBV19 with TRBJ2-1; TRBD2 aligns across 11 bases. V dropped 8 bases and J dropped 3; count of bases not matched to a gene: 6. The CDR3 length is 15 residues. Per germline, CDR1 LNHDA and CDR2 SQIVND (reference sequence).